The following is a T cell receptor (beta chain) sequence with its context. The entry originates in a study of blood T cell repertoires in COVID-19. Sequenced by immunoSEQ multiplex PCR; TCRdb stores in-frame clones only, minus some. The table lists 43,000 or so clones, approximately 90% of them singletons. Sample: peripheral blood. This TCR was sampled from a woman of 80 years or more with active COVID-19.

CDR3 in amino acids: CASSHPATPLAGPRGAYNEQFF. The CDR3 DNA is TGTGCCAGCAGCCACCCGGCAACCCCGCTAGCGGGCCCCCGAGGGGCCTACAATGAGCAGTTCTTC. The V gene is TRBV14, the J gene TRBJ2-1, with TRBD2 matching 8 bases. The CDR3 is made up of 22 amino acids. The V and J ends lost 3 bases and 2 bases, in that order; junction bases with no gene match: 24. The germline V gene encodes CDR1 SGHDN and CDR2 FVKESK. Complete variable domain (other parts from reference TRBV14 and TRBJ2-1): EAGVTQFPSHSVIEKGQTVTLRCDPISGHDNLYWYRRVMGKEIKFLLHFVKESKQDESGMPNNRFLAERTGGTYSTLKVQPAELEDSGVYFCASSHPATPLAGPRGAYNEQFFGPGTRLTVL.